This T cell receptor beta chain was found in a study of tumor-infiltrating lymphocytes in primary liver carcinoma. The overall study: Tumors were staged T1-T3 N0M0 and measured about 4 to 11 cm across. Study-level findings and limits: Tumor region pairs showed greater overlap than either tumor-adjacent or tumor-blood pairs did.

About this clonotype itself: The antigen is not known. The germline gene is not matched at one end of the junction; a read error may be the cause.

They got blood RNA out of unsorted whole blood and also pulled out germline DNA. The length of the CDR3 is 15 residues. CDR1 MNHEY and CDR2 SVGAGI come from the germline V gene. From approximately 450 ng total RNA, TCR beta cDNA was generated with a primer in the constant region. Sequencing libraries for TCR beta derived from three nested multiplex PCR rounds that used slightly modified ARM-PCR. It was with TRBV1-TRBV30 forward primers and a C-beta reverse primer that the first two PCR rounds were run, at approximately 9 cycles each. MiXCR, applied by TCRdb to the multiplex PCR reads, yields one record per CDR3 protein. The data hold nearly 200,000 distinct CDR3 sequences, with about two thirds observed a single time.

This clonotype was obtained from a woman in her sixties or seventies with primary liver carcinoma and hepatitis B virus infection. The chain employs TRBV6-5 and TRBJ2-7, with 8 bases that match TRBD1. Specimen: peripheral blood. CDR3 loop: CASSFAGTGLGGQHF. The DNA of the CDR3 is TGTGCCAGCAGTTTCGCCGGGACAGGTCTAGGTGGGCAGCACTTC.